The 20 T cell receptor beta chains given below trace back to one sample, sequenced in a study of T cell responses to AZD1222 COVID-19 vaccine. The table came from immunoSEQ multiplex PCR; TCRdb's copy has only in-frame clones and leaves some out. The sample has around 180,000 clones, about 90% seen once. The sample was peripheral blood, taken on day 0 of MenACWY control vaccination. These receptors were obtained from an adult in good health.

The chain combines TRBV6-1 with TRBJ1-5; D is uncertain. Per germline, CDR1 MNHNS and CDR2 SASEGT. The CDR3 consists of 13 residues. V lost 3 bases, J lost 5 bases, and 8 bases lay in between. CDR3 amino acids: CASSESFDQPQHF. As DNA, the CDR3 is TGTGCCAGCAGTGAGAGTTTCGATCAGCCCCAGCATTTT.

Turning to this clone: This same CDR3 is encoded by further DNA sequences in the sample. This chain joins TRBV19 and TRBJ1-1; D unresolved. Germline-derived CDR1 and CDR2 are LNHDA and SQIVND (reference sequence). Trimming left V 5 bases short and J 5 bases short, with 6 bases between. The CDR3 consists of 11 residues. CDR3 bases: TGTGCCAGTAGTCGGAGGACTGAAGCTTTCTTT. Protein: CASSRRTEAFF.

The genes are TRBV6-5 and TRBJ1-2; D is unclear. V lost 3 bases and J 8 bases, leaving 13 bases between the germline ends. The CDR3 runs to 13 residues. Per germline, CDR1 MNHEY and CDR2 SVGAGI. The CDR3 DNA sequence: TGTGCCAGCAGTTATCGGTCCAAACCCGGCTACACCTTC. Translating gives CASSYRSKPGYTF.

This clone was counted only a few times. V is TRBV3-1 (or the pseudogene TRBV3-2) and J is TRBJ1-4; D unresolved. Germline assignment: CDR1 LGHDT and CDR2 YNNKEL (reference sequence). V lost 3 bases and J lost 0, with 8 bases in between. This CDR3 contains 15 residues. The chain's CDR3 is CASSHRRTTNEKLFF. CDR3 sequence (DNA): TGTGCCAGCAGCCATAGGAGGACAACTAATGAAAAACTGTTTTTT.

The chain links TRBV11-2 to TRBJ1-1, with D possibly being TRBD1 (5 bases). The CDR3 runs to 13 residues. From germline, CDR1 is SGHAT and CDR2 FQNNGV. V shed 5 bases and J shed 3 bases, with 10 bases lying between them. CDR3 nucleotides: TGTGCCAGCAGCGGGGGACGGTACACTGAAGCTTTCTTT. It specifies CASSGGRYTEAFF. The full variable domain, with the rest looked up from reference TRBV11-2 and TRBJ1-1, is EAGVAQSPRYKIIEKRQSVAFWCNPISGHATLYWYQQILGQGPKLLIQFQNNGVVDDSQLPKDRFSAERLKGVDSTLKIQPAKLEDSAVYLCASSGGRYTEAFFGQGTRLTVV.

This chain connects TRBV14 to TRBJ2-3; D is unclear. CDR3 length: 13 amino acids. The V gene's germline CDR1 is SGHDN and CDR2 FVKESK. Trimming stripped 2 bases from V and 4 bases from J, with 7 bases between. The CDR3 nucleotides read TGTGCCAGCAGCCAATCATACCCAGATACGCAGTATTTT. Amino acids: CASSQSYPDTQYF.

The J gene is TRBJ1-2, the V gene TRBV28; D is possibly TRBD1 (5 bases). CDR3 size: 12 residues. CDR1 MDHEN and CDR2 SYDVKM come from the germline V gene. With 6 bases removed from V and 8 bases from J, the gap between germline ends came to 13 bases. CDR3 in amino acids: CASSPGLRGYTF. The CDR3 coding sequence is TGTGCCAGCAGCCCGGGACTTCGGGGCTACACCTTC.

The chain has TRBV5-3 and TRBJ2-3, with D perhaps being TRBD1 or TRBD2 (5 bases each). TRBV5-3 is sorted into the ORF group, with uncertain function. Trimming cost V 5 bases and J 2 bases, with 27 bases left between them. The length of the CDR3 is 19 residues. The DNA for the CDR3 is TGTGCCAGAAGTCCAAGGGATTCCTCAGGCGCCGGGGCCACAGATACGCAGTATTTT. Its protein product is CARSPRDSSGAGATDTQYF.

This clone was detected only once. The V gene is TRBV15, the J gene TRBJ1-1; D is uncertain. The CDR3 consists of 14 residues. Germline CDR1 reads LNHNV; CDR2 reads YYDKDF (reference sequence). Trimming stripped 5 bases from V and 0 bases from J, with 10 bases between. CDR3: CATSAGQLNTEAFF. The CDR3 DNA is TGTGCCACCAGCGCCGGGCAGCTGAACACTGAAGCTTTCTTT.

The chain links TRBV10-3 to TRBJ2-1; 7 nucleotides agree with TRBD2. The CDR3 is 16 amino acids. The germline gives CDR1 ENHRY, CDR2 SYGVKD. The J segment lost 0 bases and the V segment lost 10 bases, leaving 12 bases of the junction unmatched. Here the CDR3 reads CATQGSSGSSYNEQFF. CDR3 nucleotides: TGTGCCACTCAAGGGTCTAGCGGTAGCTCCTACAATGAGCAGTTCTTC.

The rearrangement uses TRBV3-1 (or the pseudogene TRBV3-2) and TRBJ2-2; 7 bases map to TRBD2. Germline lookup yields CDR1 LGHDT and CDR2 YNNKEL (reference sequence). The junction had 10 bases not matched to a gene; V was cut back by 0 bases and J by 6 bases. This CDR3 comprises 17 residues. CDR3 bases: TGTGCCAGCAGCCAAGATATCGGACTAGTAACGGCCGGGGAGCTGTTTTTT. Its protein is CASSQDIGLVTAGELFF.

The CDR3: CASSLEGASYNEQFF. CDR3 DNA sequence: TGCGCCAGCAGCTTGGAGGGGGCTTCCTACAATGAGCAGTTCTTC. The chain links TRBV5-1 to TRBJ2-1; the match to TRBD1 covers 7 bases. Germline assignment: CDR1 SGHRS and CDR2 YFSETQ. With V trimmed by 0 bases and J by 1 base, 1 base remained unmatched. The CDR3 covers 15 residues.

The CDR3 protein is CASSPRGRGYEQYF. CDR3 bases: TGTGCCAGCAGCCCCCGAGGGAGGGGCTACGAGCAGTACTTC. The rearrangement joins TRBV11-2 to TRBJ2-7, with 7 bases matching TRBD2. The CDR3 covers 14 residues. The junction had 7 bases not matched to a gene; V was cut back by 5 bases and J by 3 bases. The germline CDR1 and CDR2 sequences are SGHAT and FQNNGV.

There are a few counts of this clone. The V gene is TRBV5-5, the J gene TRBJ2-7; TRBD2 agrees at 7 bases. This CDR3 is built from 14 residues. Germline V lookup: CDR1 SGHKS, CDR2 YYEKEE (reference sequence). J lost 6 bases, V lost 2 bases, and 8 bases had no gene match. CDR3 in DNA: TGTGCCAGCAGCTTACGGGGATCGGGGGGCGAGCAGTACTTC. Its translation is CASSLRGSGGEQYF.

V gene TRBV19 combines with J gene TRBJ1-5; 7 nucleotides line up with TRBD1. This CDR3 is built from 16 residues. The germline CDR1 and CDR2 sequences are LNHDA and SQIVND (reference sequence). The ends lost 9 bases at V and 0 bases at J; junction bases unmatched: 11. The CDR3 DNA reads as TGTGCCAGCAATCCCCCCGGGACAGATAGCAATCAGCCCCAGCATTTT. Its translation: CASNPPGTDSNQPQHF. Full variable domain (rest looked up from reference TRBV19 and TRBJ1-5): DGGITQSPKYLFRKEGQNVTLSCEQNLNHDAMYWYRQDPGQGLRLIYYSQIVNDFQKGDIAEGYSVSREKKESFPLTVTSAQKNPTAFYLCASNPPGTDSNQPQHFGDGTRLSIL.

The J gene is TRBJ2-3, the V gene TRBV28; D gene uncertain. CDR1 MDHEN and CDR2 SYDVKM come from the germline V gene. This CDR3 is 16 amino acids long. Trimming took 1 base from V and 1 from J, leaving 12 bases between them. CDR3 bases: TGTGCCAGCAGTTTATTTGGCGGAGAGCGCACAGATACGCAGTATTTT. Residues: CASSLFGGERTDTQYF. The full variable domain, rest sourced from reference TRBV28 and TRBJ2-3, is DVKVTQSSRYLVKRTGEKVFLECVQDMDHENMFWYRQDPGLGLRLIYFSYDVKMKEKGDIPEGYSVSREKKERFSLILESASTNQTSMYLCASSLFGGERTDTQYFGPGTRLTVL.

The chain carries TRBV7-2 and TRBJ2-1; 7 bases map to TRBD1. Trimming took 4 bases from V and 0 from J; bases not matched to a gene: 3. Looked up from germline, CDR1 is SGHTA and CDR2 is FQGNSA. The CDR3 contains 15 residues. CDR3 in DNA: TGTGCCAGCAGCTCTCGACAGGGCTCCTACAATGAGCAGTTCTTC. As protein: CASSSRQGSYNEQFF.

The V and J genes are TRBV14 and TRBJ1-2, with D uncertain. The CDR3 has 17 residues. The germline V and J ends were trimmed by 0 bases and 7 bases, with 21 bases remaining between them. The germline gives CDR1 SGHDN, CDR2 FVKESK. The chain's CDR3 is CASSQDSRQLLLGGYTF. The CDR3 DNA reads TGTGCCAGCAGCCAAGATTCGCGGCAGCTCCTCCTGGGTGGCTACACCTTC.

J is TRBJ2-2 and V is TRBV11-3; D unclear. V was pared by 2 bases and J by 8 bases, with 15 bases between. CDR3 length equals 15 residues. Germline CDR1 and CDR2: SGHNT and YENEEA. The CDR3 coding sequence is TGTGCCAGCAGCTTAAATCACCGTTTGGGTGGGGAGCTGTTTTTT. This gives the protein CASSLNHRLGGELFF.

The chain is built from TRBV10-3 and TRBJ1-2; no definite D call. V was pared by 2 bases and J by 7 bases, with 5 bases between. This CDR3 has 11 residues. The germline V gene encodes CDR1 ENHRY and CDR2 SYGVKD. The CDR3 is CAISEGSGYTF. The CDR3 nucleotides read TGTGCCATCAGTGAGGGGTCTGGCTACACCTTC.